The 2 T cell receptor beta chains presented below share a single source sample, sequenced in a study of human T cells and chemical hapten exposure. The time point here: patch test 3, about 24 weeks after DPC sensitization. Indicated treatment: therapeutic diphenylcyclopropenone sensitization with weekly scalp DPC. A single record per CDR3 protein comes from TCRdb applying MiXCR to the RACE reads. The sample records approximately 88,000 distinct CDR3 sequences, under 15% being singletons. Sequencing used whole blood, obtained in connection with sensitization to the hapten diphenylcyclopropenone (DPC). Source of these receptors: a woman aged 45 to 65 with alopecia areata. Some clones in this sample may be carry-over from other donors' samples.

This clonotype was recorded at least ten times. The chain is built from TRBV20-1 and TRBJ2-5, with D perhaps assigned TRBD1 or TRBD2 (5 bases each). Trimming stripped 5 bases from V and 7 bases from J, with 20 bases between. This CDR3 spans 14 amino acids. CDR1 and CDR2 (germline): DFQATT, SNEGSKA (reference sequence). CDR3 sequence (DNA): TGCAGTGCTCCCGGGACCCTAGCCCTCGGGACCCAGTACTTC. It codes for CSAPGTLALGTQYF.

The V call is TRBV21-1, the J call TRBJ1-2. TRBV21-1 is a pseudogene segment. The CDR3 runs to 17 residues. The DNA of the CDR3 is TGTGCCAGCAGCAAAGCGTTCAGGACTGAAGCTAACTATGGCTACACCTTC. Translated: CASSKAFRTEANYGYTF.